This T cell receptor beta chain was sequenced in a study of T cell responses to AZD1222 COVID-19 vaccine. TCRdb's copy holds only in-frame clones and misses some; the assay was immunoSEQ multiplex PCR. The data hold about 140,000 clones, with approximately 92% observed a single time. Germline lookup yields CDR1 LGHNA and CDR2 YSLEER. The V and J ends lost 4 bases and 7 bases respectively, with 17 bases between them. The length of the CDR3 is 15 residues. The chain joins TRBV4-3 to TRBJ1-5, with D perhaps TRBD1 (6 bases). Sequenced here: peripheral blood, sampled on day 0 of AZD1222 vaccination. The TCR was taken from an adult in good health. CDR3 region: CASSPGDGSGQPQHF. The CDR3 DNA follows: TGCGCCAGCAGCCCAGGGGACGGCTCAGGGCAGCCCCAGCATTTT.